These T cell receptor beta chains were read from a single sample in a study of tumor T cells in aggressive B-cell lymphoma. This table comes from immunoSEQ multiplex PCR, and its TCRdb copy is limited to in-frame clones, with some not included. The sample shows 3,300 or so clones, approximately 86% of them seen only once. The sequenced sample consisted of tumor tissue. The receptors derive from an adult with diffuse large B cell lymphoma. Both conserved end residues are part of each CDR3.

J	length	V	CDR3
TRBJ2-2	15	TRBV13	CASNWGGGSAGELFF
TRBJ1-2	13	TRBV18	CASSPSPVSPYTF
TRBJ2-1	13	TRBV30	CAWSVQGAYEQFF
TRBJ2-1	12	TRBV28	CASRSQGDEQFF
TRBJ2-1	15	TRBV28	CASSETSGRGNEQFF
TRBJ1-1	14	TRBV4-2	CASSQDHRTGGAFF
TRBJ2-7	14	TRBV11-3	CASSPKRGAYEQYF
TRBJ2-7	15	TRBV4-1	CASSQDTLSPYEQYF
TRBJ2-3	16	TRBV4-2	CASSPKGLAYTDTQYF
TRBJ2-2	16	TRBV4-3	CASSQEGVAGTGELFF
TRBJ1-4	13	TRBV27	CASSFFRGEKLFF
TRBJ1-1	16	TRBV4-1	CASSHSPGRGNTEAFF
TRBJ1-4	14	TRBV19	CASSPGAWGEKLFF
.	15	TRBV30	CAWSEWGQGNYEQYF
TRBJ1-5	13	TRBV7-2	CASSSTGGQPQHF
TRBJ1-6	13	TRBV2	CASREEGDSPLHF
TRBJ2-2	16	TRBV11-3	CASSLDSGWYTGELFF
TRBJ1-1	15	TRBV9	CASSARERGGTEAFF
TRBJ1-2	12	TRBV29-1	CSVAGVGEGYTF
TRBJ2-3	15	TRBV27	CASSYSGGSTDTQYF
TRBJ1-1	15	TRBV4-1	CASSTQGQGNTEAFF
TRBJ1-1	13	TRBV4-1	CASSGTVNREAFF
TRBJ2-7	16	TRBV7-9	CASSRRGAGGRDEQYF
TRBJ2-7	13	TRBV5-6	CASSLVGGEKQYF
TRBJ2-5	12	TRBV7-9	CASRLAIETQYF
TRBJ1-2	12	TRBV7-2	CASSTNRNGYTF
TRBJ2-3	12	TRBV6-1	CATDGSKDTQYF
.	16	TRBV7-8	CASSLQFAGGTYEQYF
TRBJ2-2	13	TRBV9	CASSGGVTGELFF
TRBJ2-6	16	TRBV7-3	CASSSGGLSGANVLTF
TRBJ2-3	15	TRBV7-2	CASSPTGGRADTQYF
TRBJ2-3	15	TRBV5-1	CASRLDRGLADTQYF
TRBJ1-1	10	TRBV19	CASRGTEAFF